These 27 T cell receptor beta chains came from one sample sequenced in a study of blood T cell repertoires in COVID-19. Sequencing was performed with immunoSEQ multiplex PCR; in TCRdb, only in-frame clones are kept and a portion is missing. The sample carries about 210,000 clones, more than 65% recorded once. The sample consisted of peripheral blood. These receptors were collected from a man between 50 and 59 years old with active or convalescent COVID-19.

This rearrangement joins TRBV18 to TRBJ1-5; 11 positions agree with TRBD1. V lost 0 bases to trimming and J lost 7 bases; unmatched junction nucleotides: 2. The CDR3 is made up of 15 amino acids. Germline values: CDR1 KGHSH, CDR2 LQKENI. The CDR3 sequence is CASSPPGTGGQPQHF. In DNA, the CDR3 is TGTGCCAGCTCACCACCCGGGACAGGGGGACAGCCCCAGCATTTT.

The V and J genes are TRBV10-3 and TRBJ1-1; perhaps TRBD1 as D (5 bases). Germline loops: CDR1 ENHRY, CDR2 SYGVKD. CDR3 length: 15 amino acids. The germline V and J ends were trimmed by 2 bases and 8 bases, with 18 bases remaining between them. This CDR3 reads CAISEGGARPREAFF. The DNA for the CDR3 is TGTGCCATCAGTGAGGGCGGGGCCCGCCCCCGGGAAGCTTTCTTT.

The chain combines TRBV28 with TRBJ1-1, with 8 bases that match TRBD1. Trimming removed 5 bases from V and 3 bases from J; junction bases left unmatched: 8. There are 15 residues in the CDR3. The germline V gene has CDR1 MDHEN and CDR2 SYDVKM. Here the CDR3 reads CASSPQGALDTEAFF. CDR3 nucleotide sequence: TGTGCCAGCAGTCCTCAGGGGGCGCTGGACACTGAAGCTTTCTTT.

The chain is built from TRBV7-9 and TRBJ2-2; TRBD2 agrees at 7 bases. The V gene's germline CDR1 is SEHNR and CDR2 FQNEAQ (reference sequence). V was pared by 1 base and J by 13 bases, with 6 bases of the junction left unmatched. The CDR3 consists of 13 residues. CDR3 residues: CASSLDGAGRLFF. CDR3 sequence (DNA): TGTGCCAGCAGCTTAGATGGAGCGGGACGGCTGTTTTTT.

The chain is built from TRBV28 and TRBJ1-2, with D perhaps matching TRBD1 (6 bases). CDR3 length equals 14 residues. Germline CDR1 reads MDHEN; CDR2 reads SYDVKM. V lost 7 bases and J lost 8, with 20 bases in between. The CDR3 protein is CASTPLGGAMGYTF. The CDR3 bases are TGTGCCAGCACCCCCTTAGGGGGGGCCATGGGCTACACCTTC.

This clone has just one count. The chain is built from TRBV7-2 and TRBJ1-6; 9 bases map to TRBD1. Germline V gene lookup returns CDR1 SGHTA and CDR2 FQGNSA. The CDR3 spans 14 residues. J gave up 6 bases and V 5 bases, and 2 bases lay outside the gene matches. In DNA form, the CDR3 reads TGTGCCAGCAGCCCGGGACAGGGTAATTCACCCCTCCACTTT. Protein product: CASSPGQGNSPLHF.

This chain joins TRBV6-2 or TRBV6-3 and TRBJ2-3; 8 bases agree with TRBD2. This CDR3 is built from 14 residues. Germline V gives CDR1 MNHEY, CDR2 SVGEGT. V lost 5 bases and J lost 1; bases outside the gene matches: 2. The chain's CDR3 is CASSQAGGTDTQYF. In nucleotides, the CDR3 is TGTGCCAGCAGTCAAGCGGGAGGCACAGATACGCAGTATTTT.

The chain links TRBV15 to TRBJ1-5; D gene uncertain. The CDR3 consists of 16 residues. Germline-derived CDR1 and CDR2 are LNHNV and YYDKDF (reference sequence). V was clipped by 5 bases and J by 10 bases, with 24 bases between them. The CDR3 sequence is CATSSRSRALGSPQHF. In nucleotides, the CDR3 is TGTGCCACCAGCTCTCGATCCCGGGCCTTAGGGAGCCCCCAGCATTTT.

The chain employs TRBV27 and TRBJ1-4; TRBD1 matches 9 bases. Germline lookup yields CDR1 MNHEY and CDR2 SMNVEV (reference sequence). This CDR3 region has 15 residues. V was pared by 6 bases and J by 7 bases, with 9 bases of the junction left unmatched. CDR3 DNA sequence: TGTGCCAGCAGCTTTGGACAGGGGCTTGGTGAAAAACTGTTTTTT. Translated: CASSFGQGLGEKLFF.

There are a few counts of this clone. The chain uses TRBV28 and TRBJ2-6; 8 positions agree with TRBD1. The CDR3 covers 16 residues. The V segment lost 3 bases and the J segment 0 bases; nucleotides outside the gene matches: 1. Germline V gene lookup returns CDR1 MDHEN and CDR2 SYDVKM. This CDR3 is CASSFRGLSGANVLTF. CDR3 DNA sequence: TGTGCCAGCAGTTTCAGGGGGCTCTCTGGGGCCAACGTCCTGACTTTC.

Turning to this clone: Its ends do not fully match the called genes, so a read error is possible. The chain is built from TRBV7-2 and TRBJ1-2, with D possibly TRBD1 on 6 matching bases. This CDR3 spans 13 amino acids. CDR1 is SGHTA and CDR2 is FQGNSA in the germline V gene. The DNA of the CDR3 is TGTGCCAGCAGCTTAGATCACCGGGACACGAGGGGCTTC. Amino acid sequence: CASSLDHRDTRGF.

The chain carries TRBV6-5 and TRBJ1-2, with TRBD1 as a possible D gene (6 bases). The CDR3 sequence is 14 residues long. Trimming removed 8 bases at V and 6 bases at J, with 19 bases between. Germline loops: CDR1 MNHEY, CDR2 SVGAGI. CDR3 in DNA: TGTGCCAGCCGAACCGGGACACACCACGATGGCTACACCTTC. It encodes CASRTGTHHDGYTF.

The rearrangement uses TRBV2 and TRBJ1-2, with 9 bases identical to TRBD1. The junction had 16 bases not matched to a gene; V was cut back by 10 bases and J by 4 bases. The CDR3 is 16 residues long. Germline V gene lookup returns CDR1 SNHLY and CDR2 FYNNEI. CDR3 nucleotides: TGTGCCACACTCCCGAACCGGGACAGGGTCTTCTATGGCTACACCTTC. Translated, it gives CATLPNRDRVFYGYTF.

The V call is TRBV18, the J call TRBJ2-1; 9 bases are a match to TRBD2. CDR1 and CDR2 from the germline V gene are KGHSH and LQKENI. With 0 bases clipped from V and 5 bases from J, the junction kept 11 bases outside the gene matches. The CDR3 has 18 residues. The CDR3 DNA reads as TGTGCCAGCTCACCACCGAGATTCACTAGCGGGCCCCACAATGAGCAGTTCTTC. Protein product: CASSPPRFTSGPHNEQFF.

The gene calls are TRBV6-2 or TRBV6-3 and TRBJ1-5; 7 bases are shared with TRBD1. Germline V gene data show CDR1 as MNHEY and CDR2 as SVGEGT. V dropped 0 bases and J dropped 3; count of bases not matched to a gene: 5. There are 16 residues in the CDR3. CDR3 sequence reads: CASSYSEGGYNQPQHF. Here the CDR3 DNA reads TGTGCCAGCAGTTACTCCGAAGGGGGCTACAATCAGCCCCAGCATTTT.

The DNA of the CDR3 is TGTGCCAGCAGCTTAATGGGGGGTACTAGCGGGAGCGGTACGCAGTATTTT. Its translation is CASSLMGGTSGSGTQYF. The J gene is TRBJ2-3, the V gene TRBV7-3, with 11 positions matching TRBD2. Germline CDR1 is SGHTA and CDR2 is FQGTGA. Trimming took 1 base from V and 8 from J; bases not matched to a gene: 11. This CDR3 is built from 17 residues. Based on the CDR3 plus reference TRBV7-3 and TRBJ2-3, the full variable domain is GAGVSQTPSNKVTEKGKYVELRCDPISGHTALYWYRQSLGQGPEFLIYFQGTGAADDSGLPNDRFFAVRPEGSVSTLKIQRTERGDSAVYLCASSLMGGTSGSGTQYFGPGTRLTVL.

This rearrangement joins TRBV7-9 to TRBJ2-1; 10 nucleotides line up with TRBD2. The germline V gene has CDR1 SEHNR and CDR2 FQNEAQ (reference sequence). The V and J ends lost 4 bases and 3 bases, in that order; junction bases with no gene match: 3. This CDR3 is 15 amino acids long. In nucleotides, the CDR3 is TGTGCCAGCAGCTCGCCTAGCGGGGGCTACAATGAGCAGTTCTTC. Its translation: CASSSPSGGYNEQFF.

CDR3 in amino acids: CASRVDRPLDEQYV. The CDR3 bases are TGTGCCAGCAGGGTCGACAGGCCCCTGGACGAGCAGTACGTC. The rearrangement links TRBV2 to TRBJ2-7, with a weak D call TRBD1 (6 bases). The CDR3 contains 14 residues. Germline loops: CDR1 SNHLY, CDR2 FYNNEI. Trimming pared 6 bases from V and 5 bases from J, leaving 17 bases between.

The CDR3 is CASSLEAGSFGNTIYF. CDR3 bases: TGTGCCAGCAGCTTAGAGGCGGGGAGCTTTGGAAACACCATATATTTT. The chain combines TRBV7-9 with TRBJ1-3; D is ambiguous. V was clipped by 1 base and J by 3 bases, with 13 bases between them. The CDR3 loop spans 16 amino acids. Germline-derived CDR1 and CDR2 are SEHNR and FQNEAQ (reference sequence).

The chain links TRBV7-9 to TRBJ2-5, with a tentative D call TRBD1 (5 bases). Looked up from germline, CDR1 is SEHNR and CDR2 is FQNEAQ (reference sequence). The CDR3 sequence is 14 residues long. The V gene lost 1 base and the J gene lost 2 bases, with 8 bases spanning the gap. CDR3 sequence: CASSLDRPQETQYF. CDR3 sequence (DNA): TGTGCCAGCAGCTTAGACAGGCCGCAAGAGACCCAGTACTTC.

The chain joins TRBV2 to TRBJ1-5; TRBD1 aligns across 10 bases. V shed 6 bases, J shed 2 bases, and the junction held 7 bases outside the gene matches. The CDR3 runs to 16 residues. In germline, CDR1 is SNHLY, CDR2 FYNNEI. The CDR3 spells CASRGIGTGGNQPQHF. The DNA of the CDR3 is TGTGCCAGCAGGGGAATAGGGACAGGGGGCAATCAGCCCCAGCATTTT.

This chain connects TRBV7-9 to TRBJ2-7, with D maybe TRBD1 (5 bases). The CDR3 runs to 16 residues. The V and J ends lost 3 bases and 0 bases respectively, with 15 bases between them. Germline CDR1 reads SEHNR; CDR2 reads FQNEAQ (reference sequence). Here the CDR3 DNA reads TGTGCCAGCAGCTTCGAGAGGACACGGAGCTCCTACGAGCAGTACTTC. It translates to CASSFERTRSSYEQYF.

There are many counts of this clone. DNA for the CDR3: TGTGCCAGTAGTACCCTTGAGCACAGGGTTAGATCTGAAGCTTTCTTT. Amino acids: CASSTLEHRVRSEAFF. V is TRBV19 and J is TRBJ1-1; D may be TRBD1 (6 bases). The CDR3 consists of 16 residues. V was clipped by 4 bases and J by 6 bases, with 21 bases between them. CDR1 LNHDA and CDR2 SQIVND come from the germline V gene (reference sequence).

This clone came up many times. The gene calls are TRBV6-6 and TRBJ2-3; 7 bases line up with TRBD2. V was pared by 4 bases and J by 6 bases, with 13 bases of the junction left unmatched. The CDR3 has 16 residues. Germline CDR1 MNHNY, CDR2 SVGAGI (reference sequence). The CDR3 bases are TGTGCCAGCAGTTCCGAGGCGACTAGCCCGCCGGATACGCAGTATTTT. As protein: CASSSEATSPPDTQYF.

The chain recombines TRBV27 with TRBJ2-4, with TRBD1 matching 7 bases. Germline lookup yields CDR1 MNHEY and CDR2 SMNVEV (reference sequence). Trimming at V came to 6 bases and at J to 4 bases, leaving 15 bases not matched to a gene. This CDR3 spans 17 amino acids. The CDR3 sequence: CASRKTLGGSGKNIQYF. The CDR3 region has the DNA TGTGCCAGCAGAAAAACTCTAGGGGGCAGCGGTAAAAACATTCAGTACTTC.

This chain joins TRBV6-2 or TRBV6-3 and TRBJ2-5, with a possible D match to TRBD1 (5 bases). V was trimmed by 3 bases and J by 8 bases, leaving 13 bases between them. This CDR3 spans 13 amino acids. Germline V lookup: CDR1 MNHEY, CDR2 SVGEGT. Written as DNA, the CDR3 is TGTGCCAGCAGTTATTCTGGGGCCTTTACCCAGTACTTC. Protein product: CASSYSGAFTQYF.

The count of this clone is one. The chain has TRBV7-9 and TRBJ1-5, with 9 bases identical to TRBD1. Germline loops: CDR1 SEHNR, CDR2 FQNEAQ (reference sequence). The ends lost 3 bases at V and 6 bases at J; junction bases unmatched: 12. The CDR3 is made up of 17 amino acids. CDR3 in DNA: TGTGCCAGCAGCTTGGGGGACAGGGTTGGAGTAGGTCAGCCCCAGCATTTT. It codes for CASSLGDRVGVGQPQHF.